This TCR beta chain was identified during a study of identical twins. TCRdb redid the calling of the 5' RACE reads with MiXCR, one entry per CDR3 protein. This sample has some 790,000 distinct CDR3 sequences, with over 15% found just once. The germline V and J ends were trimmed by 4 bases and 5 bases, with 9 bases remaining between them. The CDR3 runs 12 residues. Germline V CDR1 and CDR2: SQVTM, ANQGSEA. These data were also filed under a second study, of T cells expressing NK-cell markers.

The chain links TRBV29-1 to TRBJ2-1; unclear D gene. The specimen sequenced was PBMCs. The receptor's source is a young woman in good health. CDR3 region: CSVGPKDNEQFF. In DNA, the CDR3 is TGCAGCGTTGGCCCCAAAGACAATGAGCAGTTCTTC.